Detailed here is one T cell receptor (beta chain). Its antigen is not identified. This CDR3 is built from 11 residues. Germline V gives CDR1 LGHDT, CDR2 YNNKEL (reference sequence). Trimming left V 6 bases short and J 7 bases short, with 9 bases between. The entry originates in a study of early T cells in non-severe SARS-CoV-2 infection. Across the whole study: Sequenced material consisted of bulk RNA (from unsorted whole blood), and chains were unpaired. Study findings and constraints: Matches to VDJdb favored anti-spike CD8 responses and missed private and CD4 specificities.

Unique molecular identifiers (one per individual cDNA molecule) were attached. MiXCR, run by TCRdb on the 5' RACE reads, gives a single entry per CDR3 protein. The sample records some 49,000 distinct CDR3 sequences, 12% being singletons. Sample: whole blood. V gene TRBV3-1 combines with J gene TRBJ1-1; D may be TRBD1 (6 bases). This receptor was obtained from an adult who was a healthcare worker with PCR-confirmed SARS-CoV-2 infection or an uninfected control (not recorded which). DNA for the CDR3: TGTGCCAGCAGGGGGGGCGTTGAAGCTTTCTTT. It encodes CASRGGVEAFF. Variable domain in full (rest from reference TRBV3-1 and TRBJ1-1): DTAVSQTPKYLVTQMGNDKSIKCEQNLGHDTMYWYKQDSKKFLKIMFSYNNKELIINETVPNRFSPKSPDKAHLNLHINSLELGDSAVYFCASRGGVEAFFGQGTRLTVV.